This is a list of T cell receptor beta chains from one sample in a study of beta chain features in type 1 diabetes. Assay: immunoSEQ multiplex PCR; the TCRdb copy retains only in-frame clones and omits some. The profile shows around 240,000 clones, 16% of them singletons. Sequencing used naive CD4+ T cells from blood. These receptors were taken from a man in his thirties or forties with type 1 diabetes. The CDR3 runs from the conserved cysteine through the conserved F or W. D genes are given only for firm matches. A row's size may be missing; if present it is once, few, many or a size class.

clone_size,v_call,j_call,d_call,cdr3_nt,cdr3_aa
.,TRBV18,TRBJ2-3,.,TGTGCCAGCTCACCAAACACGAGGACAGATACGCAGTATTTT,CASSPNTRTDTQYF
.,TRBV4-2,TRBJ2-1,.,TGTGCCAGCAGCCAAGAGCGCGACCCCAGCAATGAGCAGTTCTTC,CASSQERDPSNEQFF
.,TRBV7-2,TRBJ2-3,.,TGTGCCTCGAAGGGGCGAATTAGCACAGATACGCAGTATTTT,CASKGRISTDTQYF
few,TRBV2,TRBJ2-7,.,TGTGCCAGCAGCCCCAGCCCCTACGAGCAGTACTTC,CASSPSPYEQYF
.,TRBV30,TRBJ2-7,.,TGTGCCTGGAGTGGGGGAACAGGCACTACCTACGAGCAGTACTTC,CAWSGGTGTTYEQYF
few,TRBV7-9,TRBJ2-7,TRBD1,TGTGCCAGCAGCTCACCGGGACAGGAGTACGAGCAGTACTTC,CASSSPGQEYEQYF
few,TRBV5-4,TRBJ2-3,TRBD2,TGTGCCAGCAGCTCCGGGACTAGCGGGTACACGCAGTATTTT,CASSSGTSGYTQYF
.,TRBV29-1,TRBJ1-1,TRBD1,TGCAGCCTCCGGACAGGGGTGAACACTGAAGCTTTCTTT,CSLRTGVNTEAFF
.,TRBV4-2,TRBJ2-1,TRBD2,TGTGCCAGCAGCCAAGGTCTAGCGGCCTACAATGAGCAGTTCTTC,CASSQGLAAYNEQFF
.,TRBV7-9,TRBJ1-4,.,TGTGCCAGCAGCCTGGGGACAACCGCCCGGGAAAAACTGTTTTTT,CASSLGTTAREKLFF
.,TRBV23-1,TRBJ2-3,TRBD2,TGCGCCAGCAGTCTTCTAGCGGGAGACGACATGACGACAGATACGCAGTATTTT,CASSLLAGDDMTTDTQYF
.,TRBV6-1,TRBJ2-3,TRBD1,TGTGCCAGCAGTCAGGACAGGGTGATGTCGAATACGCAGTATTTT,CASSQDRVMSNTQYF
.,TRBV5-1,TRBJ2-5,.,TGCGCTACAGGGGAGGGACTTGGAGAGACCCAGTACTTC,CATGEGLGETQYF
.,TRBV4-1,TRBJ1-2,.,TGCGCCAGCAGCCAGTTTAGCAGCCATGGCTACACCTTC,CASSQFSSHGYTF
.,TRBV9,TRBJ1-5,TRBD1,TGTGCCAGCAGCCCTACAGGGGGCGGGGGTCCCCAGCATTTT,CASSPTGGGGPQHF
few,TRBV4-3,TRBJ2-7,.,TGCGCCAGCAGCCAAGATCTTTGGGGCGGAACCTACGAGCAGTACTTC,CASSQDLWGGTYEQYF
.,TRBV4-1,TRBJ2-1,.,TGCGCCAGCGCCAGTACAGGGAAGGATGAGCAGTTCTTC,CASASTGKDEQFF
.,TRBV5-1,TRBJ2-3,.,TGCGCCAGCAGCTTGGGTAGGGACTCGTACACAGATACGCAGTATTTT,CASSLGRDSYTDTQYF
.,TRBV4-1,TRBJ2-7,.,TGCGCCAGCAGCCAAGTCGGGATTACCTACGAGCAGTACTTC,CASSQVGITYEQYF
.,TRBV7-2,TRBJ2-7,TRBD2,TGTGCCAGCACCCCCCCAGCGGGGTACGAGCAGTACTTC,CASTPPAGYEQYF
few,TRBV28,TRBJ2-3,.,TGTGCCAGCACCCAGTATTCAGATACGCAGTATTTT,CASTQYSDTQYF
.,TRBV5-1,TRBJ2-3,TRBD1,TGCGCCAGCAGCTTCGGGACAGGGTTTGCAGATACGCAGTATTTT,CASSFGTGFADTQYF
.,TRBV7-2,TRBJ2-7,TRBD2,TGTGCCAGCAGCTTAGTGCCTCCCGGGAGCGGGAGTGGGTACGAGCAGTACTTC,CASSLVPPGSGSGYEQYF